Sequencing of this T cell receptor beta chain was carried out in a study of OX40 agonist ivuxolimab in advanced cancers. About the study: The treatment was a fully human IgG2 OX40 agonist, ivuxolimab.

On this clone: Its antigen is not known.

Findings and limits, study-wide: At doses 0.1 to 3.0 mg/kg, CD4+ and CD8+ clones expanded. Expanded clones were, on average, more numerous in CD8+ T cells than in CD4+.

The method was immunoSEQ multiplex PCR; TCRdb's version includes in-frame clones alone and lacks a portion of them. The table has tens of thousands of clones, about four fifths seen once. This clonotype originated in an adult with an advanced solid tumor such as melanoma, head and neck, liver or kidney cancer. The specimen comprised CD4+ or CD8+ T cells sorted from blood, sampled in a trial of the OX40 agonist ivuxolimab.

The CDR3 here is CASSPGGLAGRSNQPQHF. The CDR3 DNA reads TGTGCCAGCAGCCCCGGGGGGTTGGCAGGCCGTAGCAATCAGCCCCAGCATTTT. This sequence joins TRBV7-8 and TRBJ1-5, with D perhaps TRBD1 (5 bases). The CDR3 runs 18 residues. Trimming took 5 bases from V and 0 from J, leaving 20 bases between them. Germline CDR1 and CDR2: SGHVS and FQNEAQ.